This TCR beta chain derives from a study of PD-1 blockade in classical Hodgkin lymphoma. Study-wide results and limits: The repertoire differences lack a defined cause, possibly disease activity or prior therapy. CD4+ TCR diversity, unlike CD8+, climbed significantly by C4D1.

This table comes from immunoSEQ multiplex PCR, and its TCRdb copy is limited to in-frame clones, with some not included. The sample lists under 100,000 clones, approximately 88% seen once, with 9% to 15% in the top ten. The CDR3 is 14 amino acids. Germline assignment: CDR1 LNHDA and CDR2 SQIVND (reference sequence). Trimming cost V 1 base and J 4 bases, with 8 bases left between them. On this clone itself: Its target is not known.

There was relapse after autologous stem cell transplantation in every patient, and there was variation in brentuximab vedotin exposure. Sequenced here: peripheral blood mononuclear cells (PBMCs), sampled at baseline. This sequence originates from a human donor with classical Hodgkin lymphoma. V gene TRBV19 combines with J gene TRBJ2-1; no clear D gene. The CDR3 spells CASSIVLSYNEQFF. The CDR3 nucleotides read TGTGCCAGTAGTATAGTTCTTAGTTACAATGAGCAGTTCTTC.